Detailed here is one T cell receptor beta chain. The sample originates from a study of OX40 agonist ivuxolimab in advanced cancers. V was shortened by 3 bases and J by 8 bases, with 16 bases between the two germline ends. This CDR3 has 14 amino acids. CDR1 and CDR2 (germline): MGHRA, YSYEKL. Sequencing used immunoSEQ multiplex PCR; TCRdb keeps in-frame clones, though not all of them. Among 90,000 to 100,000 clones listed, roughly 95% were seen once. Individuals having autoimmune disease history or systemic immunosuppression were not enrolled. This sample comprised CD4+ or CD8+ T cells sorted from blood, obtained in a trial of the OX40 agonist ivuxolimab. The source is an adult with an advanced solid tumor such as melanoma, head and neck, liver or kidney cancer. The chain has TRBV4-1 and TRBJ1-1; D is possibly TRBD1 (6 bases). The DNA of the CDR3 is TGCGCCAGCAGCCATCAGACAGGAACCTTAGAAGCTTTCTTT. Translating it yields CASSHQTGTLEAFF.